This is a list of T cell receptor beta chains from one sample in a study of T cell responses to AZD1222 COVID-19 vaccine. The method was immunoSEQ multiplex PCR; TCRdb's version includes in-frame clones alone and lacks a portion of them. Of about 120,000 clones listed, about 90% were seen once; the top ten hold approximately 8%. Sample: peripheral blood, taken 28 days after the second AZD1222 dose. The receptors derive from an adult who received the AZD1222 COVID-19 vaccine. Each CDR3 is given with its conserved first and last residue. The D gene is left open where the match is weak. Expanded clones are given a class, and other clones once, few, many or no size at all.

abundance | d_gene | j_gene | v_gene | CDR3nt | CDR3aa
- | - | TRBJ1-5 | TRBV7-8 | TGTGCCAGCAGCCGGGACACCCTAAGTCAGCCCCAGCATTTT | CASSRDTLSQPQHF
- | - | TRBJ2-1 | TRBV28 | TGTGCCAGCAGTGACTTATACAATGAGCAGTTCTTC | CASSDLYNEQFF
- | - | TRBJ1-2 | TRBV28 | TGTGCCAGCAGCATCCCTACCGATGGCTACACCTTC | CASSIPTDGYTF
- | - | TRBJ2-1 | TRBV12-5 | TGTGCTAGTGGTTTGGTCGTGACTGAGCAGTTCTTC | CASGLVVTEQFF
- | TRBD2 | TRBJ2-7 | TRBV15 | TGTGCCACCAGCAGTTTAGCGGGAGGCTACGAGCAGTACTTC | CATSSLAGGYEQYF
- | - | TRBJ1-6 | TRBV6-5 | TGTGCCAGCAGGCCGACGGTTTCGGATTCACCCCTCCACTTT | CASRPTVSDSPLHF
- | - | TRBJ1-1 | TRBV5-1 | TGCGCCAGCAGCACCGGACCGATGAACACTGAAGCTTTCTTT | CASSTGPMNTEAFF
- | TRBD1 | TRBJ1-1 | TRBV5-1 | TGCGCCAGCAGCAAAGGGGGCGTTGTCCCTGAAGCTTTCTTT | CASSKGGVVPEAFF
- | - | TRBJ1-4 | TRBV14 | TGTGCCAGCAGCCAAGATACGTTAGGGGACAAGGACTTT | CASSQDTLGDKDF
- | - | TRBJ1-6 | TRBV25-1 | TGTGCCAGCAGTAGCACAGGGAAGGATTCACCCCTCCACTTT | CASSSTGKDSPLHF
- | TRBD2 | TRBJ2-1 | TRBV7-2 | TGTGCCAGCAGCTTAATCCCCCTAGCGGGGGGGAAAGAGCAGTTCTTC | CASSLIPLAGGKEQFF
- | - | TRBJ2-3 | TRBV2 | TGTGCCAGCAGTGAACGTCACCTCACAGATACGCAGTATTTT | CASSERHLTDTQYF
- | - | TRBJ2-1 | TRBV5-5 | TGTGCCAGCAGCCAACCCCCGGGACTTTCTTCCCATATTTATGAGCAGTTCTTC | CASSQPPGLSSHIYEQFF
- | - | TRBJ2-7 | TRBV29-1 | TGCAGCGTTGTTGGCGGGTCCTACGAGCAGTACTTC | CSVVGGSYEQYF
- | - | TRBJ2-5 | TRBV28 | TGTGCCAGCAGTTGGCCTAGCAGGGAGACCCAGTACTTC | CASSWPSRETQYF
- | TRBD1 | TRBJ2-2 | TRBV24-1 | TGTGCCACTTCCGGGACAGTGAACACCGGGGAGCTGTTTTTT | CATSGTVNTGELFF
- | - | TRBJ1-2 | TRBV14 | TGTGCCAGCAGCCAAAGTGACTATGGCTACACCTTC | CASSQSDYGYTF
- | - | TRBJ2-2 | TRBV24-1 | TGTGCCACCAGTGATACCCGGGGGGACAGCCCGAACACCGGGGAGCTGTTTTTT | CATSDTRGDSPNTGELFF
once | - | TRBJ2-7 | TRBV7-2 | TGTGCCAGCAGCCCATTCACCCAATACGAGCAGTACTTC | CASSPFTQYEQYF
- | TRBD1 | TRBJ2-7 | TRBV19 | TGTGCCAGTAGTACAGGGGACAGAGCCTACGAGCAGTACTTC | CASSTGDRAYEQYF
- | TRBD2 | TRBJ2-1 | TRBV4-1 | TGCGCCAGCAGCCAAGAAGGCGGGAGGCGGGACAATGAGCAGTTCTTC | CASSQEGGRRDNEQFF
- | - | TRBJ1-6 | TRBV5-1 | TGCGCCAGCAGCTTGGGGCAGGGAGTTCCCGCCTATTCACCCCTCCACTTT | CASSLGQGVPAYSPLHF
- | - | TRBJ2-3 | TRBV7-2 | TGTGCCAGCAGCTTATCCGGGAGAACAGATACGCAGTATTTT | CASSLSGRTDTQYF
- | TRBD1 | TRBJ2-1 | TRBV7-9 | TGTGCCAGCAGGACACAGGGGGCCGAGCAGTTCTTC | CASRTQGAEQFF
- | TRBD2 | TRBJ2-1 | TRBV7-9 | TGTGCCAGCAGCTACGGACTAGCGGGAGGTGGTGAGCAGTTCTTC | CASSYGLAGGGEQFF
- | TRBD2 | TRBJ2-1 | TRBV2 | TGTGCCAGCAGGATGGCGGGAGAGGTCCCACACAATGAGCAGTTCTTC | CASRMAGEVPHNEQFF
once | - | TRBJ1-2 | TRBV12-3/TRBV12-4 | TGTGCCAGCAGTTTAGGCAGGGACGGCTACACCTTC | CASSLGRDGYTF
- | TRBD1 | TRBJ1-2 | TRBV3-1/TRBV3-2 | TGTGCCAGCAGCCAAGACGGGACAGGGTTTTTGGGCTACACCTTC | CASSQDGTGFLGYTF
- | - | TRBJ2-7 | TRBV21-1 | TGTGCCAGCAGCAAAGGCCAGGGGGCGGCCTACGAGCAGTACTTC | CASSKGQGAAYEQYF
- | TRBD1 | TRBJ1-2 | TRBV10-3 | TGTGCCATCAGTGAGTCGAAAGGGGGCGCCAGAGATGGCTACACCTTC | CAISESKGGARDGYTF
- | TRBD2 | TRBJ2-7 | TRBV7-6 | TGTGCCAGCAGCGCCCGGGCAGCTAGCGGAACCTACGAGCAGTACTTC | CASSARAASGTYEQYF
- | TRBD2 | TRBJ2-1 | TRBV7-9 | TGTGCCAGCAGCTTAGTCACGACTAGCGGGAGCTATGAGCAGTTCTTC | CASSLVTTSGSYEQFF
- | - | TRBJ2-2 | TRBV29-1 | TGCAGCGTTGAAGAACAAAACACCGGGGAGCTGTTTTTT | CSVEEQNTGELFF
- | TRBD1 | TRBJ1-6 | TRBV5-1 | TGCGCCAGCAGCTTACCCGGGACAGGGGTTTCATGGTCACCCCTCCACTTT | CASSLPGTGVSWSPLHF
- | - | TRBJ1-2 | TRBV12-1 | TGTGCCAGCAGCCCTGGGAAGGGCGCCTTCTATGGCTACACCTTC | CASSPGKGAFYGYTF
- | - | TRBJ2-5 | TRBV28 | TGTGCCAGCAGCCCTCAAGGGTGGAGCACCCAAAAAGAGACCCAGTACTTC | CASSPQGWSTQKETQYF
- | TRBD1 | TRBJ1-2 | TRBV20-1 | TGCAGTGCTAGTTTAGCACAGGGGTTGGGTGGCTACACCTTC | CSASLAQGLGGYTF
few | - | TRBJ1-5 | TRBV16 | TGTGCCAGCAGCCAATCAGGGCAGGGGAATCAGCCCCAGCATTTT | CASSQSGQGNQPQHF
once | - | TRBJ1-4 | TRBV14 | TGTGCCAGCAGCGCCCGACAGGAGCTCAATGAAAAACTGTTTTTT | CASSARQELNEKLFF
- | - | TRBJ1-3 | TRBV21-1 | TGTGCCAGCAGCAAAATCCTTTTAGCGTTCTCTGGAAACACCATATATTTT | CASSKILLAFSGNTIYF
- | - | TRBJ1-6 | TRBV27 | TGTGCCAGCAGTTTATCAAGGGTCGTTTATTCACCCCTCCACTTT | CASSLSRVVYSPLHF
once | - | TRBJ2-5 | TRBV5-1 | TGCGCCAGCAGGCAATACCAAGAGACCCAGTACTTC | CASRQYQETQYF
- | - | TRBJ2-2 | TRBV28 | TGTGCCAGCTTGTCTTTGAACACCGGGGAGCTGTTTTTT | CASLSLNTGELFF
- | TRBD1 | TRBJ1-2 | TRBV24-1 | TGTGCCACCAGTGATTCATCCGGGACAGGGGGCTTCTATGGCTACACCTTC | CATSDSSGTGGFYGYTF
- | - | TRBJ1-2 | TRBV7-2 | TGTGCCAGCAGCTCCCGGTCCTATGGCTACACCTTC | CASSSRSYGYTF
- | TRBD1 | TRBJ1-2 | TRBV19 | TGTGCCAGTAGGGGCCCCCGACAGGGGGCTTCTGGCTACACCTTC | CASRGPRQGASGYTF
- | - | TRBJ1-1 | TRBV7-2 | TGTGCCAGCAGCTTCAAAAGCGGCACTGAAGCTTTCTTT | CASSFKSGTEAFF
- | - | TRBJ2-2 | TRBV21-1 | TGTGCCAGCAGCAAAACAGCCACAGGGAACACCGGGGAGCTGTTTTTT | CASSKTATGNTGELFF
- | - | TRBJ2-7 | TRBV5-1 | TGCGCCAGCAGCGGGGGGACAGACCGTTTATCCTACGAGCAGTACTTC | CASSGGTDRLSYEQYF
- | - | TRBJ1-6 | TRBV20-1 | TGCAGTGCTAGTGGGCCAGGGGATTCACCCCTCCACTTT | CSASGPGDSPLHF
- | TRBD2 | TRBJ2-5 | TRBV25-1 | TGTGCCAGCAGTGGTAGCGGGGGGGCTCGAGAGACCCAGTACTTC | CASSGSGGARETQYF